Following are 24 T cell receptor beta chains from one sample sequenced in a study of blood T cell repertoires in COVID-19. Assay used: immunoSEQ multiplex PCR; TCRdb lists only in-frame clones, some missing. The sample gives about 300,000 clones, about 89% of which show up once; about 1.6% is in the top ten. The specimen sequenced was peripheral blood. Receptors originate from a middle-aged woman who had recovered from COVID-19.

This clone showed up just once. V is TRBV5-4 and J is TRBJ2-5, with 10 bases aligning to TRBD1. Looked up from germline, CDR1 is SGHNT and CDR2 is YYREEE (reference sequence). The CDR3 is made up of 15 amino acids. The V segment lost 4 bases and the J segment 4 bases; nucleotides outside the gene matches: 7. CDR3 amino acids: CASSLPTGGPETQYF. CDR3 in DNA: TGTGCCAGCAGCCTCCCGACAGGGGGCCCAGAGACCCAGTACTTC.

The chain joins TRBV19 to TRBJ2-5; D might be TRBD1 (6 bases). The germline V gene encodes CDR1 LNHDA and CDR2 SQIVND (reference sequence). CDR3 size: 16 residues. V lost 8 bases to trimming and J lost 4 bases, with 23 bases between them. DNA of the CDR3: TGTGCCAGTTCCTCGTTCTTACAGGGTAAAGGAGAGACCCAGTACTTC. It translates to CASSSFLQGKGETQYF.

The J gene is TRBJ2-5, the V gene TRBV30, with D possibly being TRBD1 (5 bases). This CDR3 contains 14 residues. Germline loops: CDR1 GTSNPN, CDR2 SVGIG (reference sequence). V lost 4 bases to trimming and J lost 4 bases, with 16 bases between them. CDR3 protein: CAWNQDTQLETQYF. The CDR3 DNA reads TGTGCCTGGAACCAGGACACTCAACTAGAGACCCAGTACTTC. The whole variable domain, filled in from reference TRBV30 and TRBJ2-5, reads SQTIHQWPATLVQPVGSPLSLECTVEGTSNPNLYWYRQAAGRGLQLLFYSVGIGQISSEVPQNLSASRPQDRQFILSSKKLLLSDSGFYLCAWNQDTQLETQYFGPGTRLLVL.

The chain recombines TRBV7-9 with TRBJ2-5, with D maybe TRBD1 (6 bases). Trimming took off 3 bases at V and 5 bases at J, with 10 bases between the two ends. Germline CDR1 and CDR2: SEHNR and FQNEAQ (reference sequence). The CDR3 covers 13 residues. The CDR3 sequence is CASSFQGKETQYF. CDR3 DNA: TGTGCCAGCAGCTTTCAGGGGAAGGAGACCCAGTACTTC. Full variable domain (rest looked up from reference TRBV7-9 and TRBJ2-5): DTGVSQNPRHKITKRGQNVTFRCDPISEHNRLYWYRQTLGQGPEFLTYFQNEAQLEKSRLLSDRFSAERPKGSFSTLEIQRTEQGDSAMYLCASSFQGKETQYFGPGTRLLVL.

This chain joins TRBV7-2 and TRBJ1-1; 7 positions agree with TRBD1. This CDR3 has 14 residues. Germline lookup yields CDR1 SGHTA and CDR2 FQGNSA. V shed 5 bases and J 1 base; nucleotides not matched to a gene: 4. The CDR3 region is CASSPTGTNTEAFF. CDR3 nucleotide sequence: TGTGCCAGCAGCCCGACAGGGACGAACACTGAAGCTTTCTTT.

This clone was seen a few times. V gene TRBV19 combines with J gene TRBJ2-3; the match to TRBD2 covers 9 bases. This CDR3 spans 16 amino acids. Looked up from germline, CDR1 is LNHDA and CDR2 is SQIVND (reference sequence). V shed 3 bases, J shed 5 bases, and the junction held 9 bases outside the gene matches. As DNA, the CDR3 is TGTGCCAGTAGTATTAGAGCGGGGGGCCCTCGAGATACGCAGTATTTT. The encoded protein is CASSIRAGGPRDTQYF.

The rearrangement links TRBV4-3 to TRBJ1-2, with D possibly matching TRBD1 (6 bases). Trimming left V 2 bases short and J 8 bases short, with 21 bases between. Germline V gene sequence: CDR1 LGHNA, CDR2 YSLEER. This CDR3 has 16 residues. The CDR3 sequence: CASSQLIQGLEGGYTF. The DNA of the CDR3 is TGCGCCAGCAGCCAATTAATCCAGGGGCTCGAGGGGGGCTACACCTTC.

J is TRBJ2-7 and V is TRBV5-1; 10 nucleotides agree with TRBD2. The ends lost 1 base at V and 2 bases at J; junction bases unmatched: 9. Germline values: CDR1 SGHRS, CDR2 YFSETQ. The CDR3 covers 17 residues. The CDR3 here is CASSLLPLAGATYEQYF. For the CDR3, the DNA is TGCGCCAGCAGCTTGCTTCCCCTAGCGGGGGCCACCTACGAGCAGTACTTC.

The gene calls are TRBV5-4 and TRBJ2-3, with 7 bases matching TRBD2. This CDR3 region has 15 residues. V was clipped by 2 bases and J by 0 bases; unmatched bases: 3. Per germline, CDR1 SGHNT and CDR2 YYREEE (reference sequence). For the CDR3, the DNA is TGTGCCAGCAGCTTCGGGGGGATAAGCACAGATACGCAGTATTTT. Its protein product is CASSFGGISTDTQYF.

This clone was counted only a few times. The chain combines TRBV2 with TRBJ2-7; D might be TRBD1 (5 bases). The CDR3 loop spans 12 amino acids. From germline, CDR1 is SNHLY and CDR2 FYNNEI. V was trimmed by 0 bases and J by 12 bases, leaving 12 bases between them. The CDR3 here is CASSEANPRGYF. The CDR3 nucleotides are TGTGCCAGCAGTGAAGCGAACCCTAGGGGGTACTTC.

The genes are TRBV5-4 and TRBJ2-5, with 10 bases matching TRBD2. After removal of 0 bases from V and 5 bases from J, the junction contained 10 bases not matched to a gene. The germline CDR1 and CDR2 sequences are SGHNT and YYREEE (reference sequence). This CDR3 contains 17 residues. The DNA for the CDR3 is TGTGCCAGCAGCTTGGACTTAGCGGGGGGCGAAATGGAGACCCAGTACTTC. Its protein is CASSLDLAGGEMETQYF.

This chain links TRBV9 with TRBJ1-3, with a tentative D call TRBD1 (5 bases). Between the trimmed V and J ends, which lost 4 bases and 0 bases, there was a span of 11 bases. Germline V gene data show CDR1 as SGDLS and CDR2 as YYNGEE. The CDR3 spans 15 residues. The CDR3 is CASSPRRGSGNTIYF. CDR3 bases: TGTGCCAGCAGCCCGAGGAGGGGCTCTGGAAACACCATATATTTT.

The V and J genes are TRBV5-1 and TRBJ1-4, with D perhaps TRBD1 (5 bases). Trimming pared 7 bases from V and 6 bases from J, leaving 13 bases between. The CDR3 sequence is 13 residues long. CDR1 is SGHRS, CDR2 YFSETQ, per germline. The DNA for the CDR3 is TGCGCCAGCGCACAGGCGGCTCATGAAAAACTGTTTTTT. Translated: CASAQAAHEKLFF.

This CDR3 is CASSLLRDYLEETQYF. The CDR3 DNA follows: TGTGCCAGCAGCTTATTGCGGGATTACCTAGAAGAGACCCAGTACTTC. This chain joins TRBV7-9 and TRBJ2-5; TRBD2 might be the D (6 bases). V was shortened by 2 bases and J by 3 bases, with 16 bases between the two germline ends. Germline CDR1 SEHNR, CDR2 FQNEAQ (reference sequence). This CDR3 is 16 amino acids long.

The chain has TRBV11-3 and TRBJ2-7; maybe TRBD2 (5 bases). The CDR3 length is 13 residues. The germline V gene has CDR1 SGHNT and CDR2 YENEEA. V shed 4 bases and J shed 0 bases, with 7 bases lying between them. CDR3 sequence (DNA): TGTGCCAGCAGCTACCGGGACTCCTACGAGCAGTACTTC. Translated, it gives CASSYRDSYEQYF.

This chain connects TRBV10-2 to TRBJ2-5, with D tentatively TRBD1 (5 bases). The CDR3 is 14 residues long. Germline V gene data show CDR1 as WSHSY and CDR2 as SAAADI. Deletions cut 5 bases from V and 7 bases from J, with 17 bases between. The CDR3 DNA sequence: TGCGCCAGCAGTCTCTCGGACACACTGGGGACCCAGTACTTC. This encodes CASSLSDTLGTQYF.

The chain has TRBV2 and TRBJ1-2; the match to TRBD1 covers 9 bases. CDR3 length: 13 amino acids. V lost 6 bases and J lost 8; bases outside the gene matches: 7. Germline V gene sequence: CDR1 SNHLY, CDR2 FYNNEI. The CDR3 loop reads CASRQQGAGGYTF. The CDR3 DNA sequence: TGTGCCAGCAGGCAACAGGGGGCTGGGGGCTACACCTTC.

The chain employs TRBV5-4 and TRBJ2-5; perhaps TRBD2 as D (5 bases). This CDR3 is built from 12 residues. In germline, CDR1 is SGHNT, CDR2 YYREEE (reference sequence). Trimming removed 3 bases at V and 11 bases at J, with 14 bases between. Here the CDR3 DNA reads TGTGCCAGCAGCTCCGAACACGGGAATCAGTACTTC. It translates to CASSSEHGNQYF.

The chain couples TRBV6-2 or TRBV6-3 to TRBJ1-6; the match to TRBD1 covers 10 bases. With 7 bases clipped from V and 8 bases from J, the junction kept 11 bases outside the gene matches. Germline assignment: CDR1 MNHEY and CDR2 SVGEGT. The CDR3 length is 16 residues. The CDR3: CASTPSGTGVYSPLHF. The DNA of the CDR3 is TGTGCCAGCACCCCCTCCGGGACAGGGGTATATTCACCCCTCCACTTT.

This chain links TRBV29-1 with TRBJ1-5; perhaps TRBD1 as D (6 bases). Between the trimmed V and J ends, which lost 7 bases and 5 bases, there was a span of 24 bases. The CDR3 has 16 residues. Germline assignment: CDR1 SQVTM and CDR2 ANQGSEA. Written as DNA, the CDR3 is TGCAGCGCGAGGGACCGGGACAAGGGCCGAGATCAGCCCCAGCATTTT. This codes for CSARDRDKGRDQPQHF.

The chain links TRBV6-5 to TRBJ1-2, with a tentative D call TRBD1 (5 bases). Trimming left V 8 bases short and J 2 bases short, with 18 bases between. There are 15 residues in the CDR3. Germline CDR1 MNHEY, CDR2 SVGAGI. This CDR3 reads CASRYYREGNYGYTF. CDR3 nucleotides: TGTGCCAGCCGATATTATCGGGAGGGGAACTATGGCTACACCTTC.

V and J are TRBV6-6 and TRBJ1-6; 9 bases match TRBD1. The V and J ends lost 5 bases and 10 bases, in that order; junction bases with no gene match: 9. Germline loops: CDR1 MNHNY, CDR2 SVGAGI (reference sequence). The CDR3 contains 15 residues. The CDR3 sequence: CASSIPTGGLSPLHF. The CDR3 DNA reads TGTGCCAGCAGTATCCCTACAGGGGGCCTGTCACCCCTCCACTTT.

The chain couples TRBV11-2 to TRBJ1-3, with 11 positions matching TRBD1. Looked up from germline, CDR1 is SGHAT and CDR2 is FQNNGV. CDR3 length: 17 residues. Trimming removed 5 bases from V and 1 base from J; junction bases left unmatched: 7. CDR3 loop: CASSRGQGAGSGNTIYF. In nucleotides, the CDR3 is TGTGCCAGCAGCCGCGGACAGGGGGCTGGATCTGGAAACACCATATATTTT.

The V call is TRBV5-5, the J call TRBJ2-3; 7 nucleotides line up with TRBD1. Losses at the gene ends were 3 bases for V and 1 base for J; bases not matched to a gene: 2. This CDR3 is 14 amino acids long. The germline V gene encodes CDR1 SGHKS and CDR2 YYEKEE (reference sequence). The CDR3, as DNA: TGTGCCAGCAGCTCCGGACAGGGCACAGATACGCAGTATTTT. It specifies CASSSGQGTDTQYF.